This TCR beta chain appears in the sequencing data of a study of shared clonotypes between healthy human individuals. Measured with immunoSEQ multiplex PCR; TCRdb has only the in-frame clones, and not every one. The sample yields more than 2 million clones, roughly 95% seen once. CDR3 size: 11 residues. CDR1 is SGHTS, CDR2 YDEGEE, per germline. This clone was seen once. Its antigen is not known. CD45RO-negative cells were positively selected for CCR7, leaving out terminally differentiated effector memory CD45RA+ cells. Study-wide points: Generation probabilities of non-shared clonotypes were lower (relative to those shared by all four donors). What rarefaction showed was incomplete sorted-subset sequencing despite large depth.

The receptor's source is a man younger than 30 in good health. The specimen was naive CD8+ T cells sorted from blood. The chain uses TRBV5-8 and TRBJ2-1; D perhaps matches TRBD1 (5 bases). This CDR3 is CAKGSYNEQFF. CDR3 nucleotide sequence: TGTGCGAAGGGGTCCTACAATGAGCAGTTCTTC.